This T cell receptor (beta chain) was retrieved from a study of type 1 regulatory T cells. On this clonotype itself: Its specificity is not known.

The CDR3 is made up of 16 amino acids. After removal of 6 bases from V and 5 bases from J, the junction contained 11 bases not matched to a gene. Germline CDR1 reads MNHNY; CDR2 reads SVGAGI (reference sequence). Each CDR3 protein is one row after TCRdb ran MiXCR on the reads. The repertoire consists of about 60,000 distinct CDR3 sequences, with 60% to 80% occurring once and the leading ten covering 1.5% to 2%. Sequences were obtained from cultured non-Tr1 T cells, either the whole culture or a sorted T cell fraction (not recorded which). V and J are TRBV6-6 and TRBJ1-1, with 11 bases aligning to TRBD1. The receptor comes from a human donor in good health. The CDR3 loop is CASSRGQGAGRTEAFF. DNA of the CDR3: TGTGCCAGCAGCCGAGGACAGGGGGCAGGTAGAACTGAAGCTTTCTTT.